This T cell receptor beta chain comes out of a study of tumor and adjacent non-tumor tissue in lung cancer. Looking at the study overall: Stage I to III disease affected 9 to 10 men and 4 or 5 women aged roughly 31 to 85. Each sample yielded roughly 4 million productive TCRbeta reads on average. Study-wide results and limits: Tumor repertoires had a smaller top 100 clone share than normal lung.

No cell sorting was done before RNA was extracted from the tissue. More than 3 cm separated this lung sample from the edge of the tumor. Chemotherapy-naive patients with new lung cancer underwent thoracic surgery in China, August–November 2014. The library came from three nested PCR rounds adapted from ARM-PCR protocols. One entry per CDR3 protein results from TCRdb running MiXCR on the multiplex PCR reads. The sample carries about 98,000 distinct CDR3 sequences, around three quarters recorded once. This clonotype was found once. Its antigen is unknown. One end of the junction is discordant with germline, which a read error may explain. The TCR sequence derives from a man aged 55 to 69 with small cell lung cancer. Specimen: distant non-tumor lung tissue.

This CDR3 is CASSLWGEETQYF. DNA for the CDR3: TGTGCAAGCAGTTTGTGGGGGGAAGAGACCCAGTACTTC. The V and J genes are TRBV28 and TRBJ2-5; D is perhaps TRBD2 (6 bases). CDR1 MDHEN and CDR2 SYDVKM come from the germline V gene. The CDR3 sequence is 13 residues long. Using reference TRBV28 and TRBJ2-5 for the parts outside the CDR3, the full variable domain is DVKVTQSSRYLVKRTGEKVFLECVQDMDHENMFWYRQDPGLGLRLIYFSYDVKMKEKGDIPEGYSVSREKKERFSLILESASTNQTSMYLCASSLWGEETQYFGPGTRLLVL.